The 20 T cell receptor beta chains listed next were all sequenced from one sample in a study of early stage breast cancer tumors. The table came from immunoSEQ multiplex PCR; TCRdb's copy has only in-frame clones and leaves some out. The sample lists approximately 39,000 clones; 70% to 85% were seen once. What was sequenced was blood. These receptors were obtained from a person in their 60s with breast cancer.

The chain links TRBV4-1 to TRBJ2-1, with 11 bases matching TRBD2. CDR3 length equals 17 residues. With V trimmed by 0 bases and J by 4 bases, 5 bases remained unmatched. From germline, CDR1 is MGHRA and CDR2 YSYEKL. The CDR3 nucleotides are TGCGCCAGCAGCCAAGATAGGGCTAGCGGGGGGTACAATGAGCAGTTCTTC. It yields the protein CASSQDRASGGYNEQFF.

On this clone: At one end the junction does not follow the germline gene, possibly because of a read error. The chain links TRBV7-7 to TRBJ2-2; maybe TRBD2 (6 bases). This CDR3 is built from 13 residues. Germline V CDR1 and CDR2: SSHAT, FNYEAQ (reference sequence). The CDR3 bases are TGTGCTAGCAGTCCTGGGAGGACCGGGGAGCTGTTTTTT. Translation: CASSPGRTGELFF.

This chain uses TRBV5-1 with TRBJ2-7; possibly TRBD2 for D (6 bases). Germline values: CDR1 SGHRS, CDR2 YFSETQ. Trimming pared 0 bases from V and 1 base from J, leaving 14 bases between. CDR3 length equals 16 residues. CDR3 region: CASSLGGETVSYEQYF. The CDR3 DNA reads as TGCGCCAGCAGCTTGGGGGGGGAGACGGTATCCTACGAGCAGTACTTC.

This rearrangement joins TRBV15 to TRBJ1-2; D perhaps matches TRBD1 (6 bases). The CDR3 loop spans 15 amino acids. CDR1 is LNHNV, CDR2 YYDKDF, per germline (reference sequence). V shed 4 bases and J shed 1 base, with 13 bases lying between them. CDR3 residues: CATSTPGAGNYGYTF. The CDR3 DNA follows: TGTGCCACCAGCACCCCGGGGGCTGGTAACTATGGCTACACCTTC.

The chain employs TRBV2 and TRBJ2-1; D gene ambiguous. The CDR3 is 11 residues long. The V and J ends lost 10 bases and 7 bases respectively, with 11 bases between them. Germline-derived CDR1 and CDR2 are SNHLY and FYNNEI. The CDR3 loop reads CANQRQNEQFF. CDR3 nucleotides: TGTGCCAACCAACGGCAGAATGAGCAGTTCTTC.

This chain connects TRBV19 to TRBJ1-3; tentatively, D is TRBD1 (6 bases). Trimming removed 9 bases from V and 7 bases from J, with 22 bases in between. Germline assignment: CDR1 LNHDA and CDR2 SQIVND (reference sequence). The CDR3 length is 15 residues. The CDR3 bases are TGTGCCAGCGCAAAATTGCAGGGGAATCGGAACACCATATATTTT. Translation: CASAKLQGNRNTIYF.

The CDR3 here is CASGPEGRYTQYF. In nucleotides, the CDR3 is TGTGCCAGCGGTCCCGAAGGGCGTTATACGCAGTATTTT. The chain recombines TRBV7-9 with TRBJ2-3; D remains unclear. CDR1 SEHNR and CDR2 FQNEAQ come from the germline V gene (reference sequence). Trimming removed 8 bases at V and 7 bases at J, with 16 bases between. This CDR3 spans 13 amino acids.

The rearrangement links TRBV7-2 to TRBJ2-2; the D is unclear. Germline CDR1 reads SGHTA; CDR2 reads FQGNSA. Trimming cost V 4 bases and J 0 bases, with 12 bases left between them. The CDR3 is made up of 16 amino acids. The CDR3: CASSSARAANTGELFF. Written as DNA, the CDR3 is TGTGCCAGCAGCTCCGCCCGCGCCGCGAACACCGGGGAGCTGTTTTTT.

This clone has a handful of counts. The chain employs TRBV4-2 and TRBJ2-4; tentatively, D is TRBD2 (5 bases). The germline CDR1 and CDR2 sequences are LGHNA and YNFKEQ. Trimming removed 0 bases from V and 3 bases from J, with 9 bases in between. The length of the CDR3 is 15 residues. Here the CDR3 DNA reads TGTGCCAGCAGCCAAGAGGGAGACGGCAAAAACATTCAGTACTTC. Protein product: CASSQEGDGKNIQYF.

The sample holds a few counts of this clone. V gene TRBV18 combines with J gene TRBJ1-2; 7 positions agree with TRBD1. This CDR3 region has 13 residues. Germline trimming cut 2 bases from V and 7 bases from J; bases unmatched to any gene: 4. The germline V gene encodes CDR1 KGHSH and CDR2 LQKENI. CDR3 DNA sequence: TGTGCCAGCTCACCAAGACAGGGTGGTGGCTACACCTTC. It translates to CASSPRQGGGYTF.

The J gene is TRBJ2-1, the V gene TRBV5-4; 13 nucleotides match TRBD2. This CDR3 has 15 amino acids. With V trimmed by 4 bases and J by 8 bases, 6 bases remained unmatched. Germline loops: CDR1 SGHNT, CDR2 YYREEE (reference sequence). In DNA form, the CDR3 reads TGTGCCAGCAGCGAACTAGCGGGGGGGCCCGATGAGCAGTTCTTC. Translation gives CASSELAGGPDEQFF. Variable domain in full (rest from reference TRBV5-4 and TRBJ2-1): ETGVTQSPTHLIKTRGQQVTLRCSSQSGHNTVSWYQQALGQGPQFIFQYYREEENGRGNFPPRFSGLQFPNYSSELNVNALELDDSALYLCASSELAGGPDEQFFGPGTRLTVL.

The chain has TRBV7-9 and TRBJ2-1; possible D gene TRBD2, 5 bases. V was trimmed by 5 bases and J by 3 bases, leaving 17 bases between them. This CDR3 has 16 amino acids. Germline CDR1 and CDR2: SEHNR and FQNEAQ (reference sequence). The CDR3 DNA reads TGTGCCAGCAGCCCGCCCGACGGGATCTTCTACAATGAGCAGTTCTTC. Encoded protein: CASSPPDGIFYNEQFF.

The chain couples TRBV19 to TRBJ2-2; possible D gene TRBD2, 6 bases. From germline, CDR1 is LNHDA and CDR2 SQIVND (reference sequence). V lost 3 bases and J 6 bases, leaving 8 bases between the germline ends. This CDR3 is 13 amino acids long. The CDR3 loop reads CASSMTSSGELFF. The CDR3 nucleotides are TGTGCCAGTAGTATGACTAGTTCCGGGGAGCTGTTTTTT.

The gene calls are TRBV13 and TRBJ2-5; D is unclear. Germline V gene data show CDR1 as PRHDT and CDR2 as FYEKMQ (reference sequence). The germline V and J ends were trimmed by 6 bases and 5 bases, with 13 bases remaining between them. The CDR3 sequence is 13 residues long. CDR3 coding DNA: TGTGCCAGCAGAATTAGGGCAAGGGAGACCCAGTACTTC. Its protein is CASRIRARETQYF.

The V and J genes are TRBV4-1 and TRBJ1-3; 10 nucleotides line up with TRBD1. V trimming: 1 base; J trimming: 4 bases; junction bases outside the gene matches: 7. The length of the CDR3 is 17 residues. Germline CDR1 is MGHRA and CDR2 is YSYEKL. The CDR3 reads CASSQGGQGRPGNTIYF. The DNA for the CDR3 is TGCGCCAGCAGCCAAGGGGGACAGGGGAGACCGGGAAACACCATATATTTT.

The J gene is TRBJ2-7, the V gene TRBV7-9; D tentatively reads TRBD1 or TRBD2 (5 bases each). This CDR3 contains 16 residues. Deletions cut 0 bases from V and 0 bases from J, with 12 bases between. Germline CDR1 SEHNR, CDR2 FQNEAQ (reference sequence). CDR3 region: CASSLALGTRSYEQYF. The CDR3, as DNA: TGTGCCAGCAGCTTAGCCCTCGGGACGCGCTCCTACGAGCAGTACTTC. The full variable domain, completed using reference TRBV7-9 and TRBJ2-7, is DTGVSQNPRHKITKRGQNVTFRCDPISEHNRLYWYRQTLGQGPEFLTYFQNEAQLEKSRLLSDRFSAERPKGSFSTLEIQRTEQGDSAMYLCASSLALGTRSYEQYFGPGTRLTVT.

DNA for the CDR3: TGTGCCAGCAGCTTAAACTACGAGCAGTACTTC. Translated: CASSLNYEQYF. This sequence joins TRBV7-2 and TRBJ2-7; D remains ambiguous. The V gene lost 2 bases and the J gene lost 3 bases, with 2 bases spanning the gap. CDR3 length: 11 residues. Germline V CDR1 and CDR2: SGHTA, FQGNSA.

The chain is built from TRBV27 and TRBJ2-1, with TRBD1 as a possible D gene (5 bases). V was trimmed by 6 bases and J by 10 bases, leaving 19 bases between them. From germline, CDR1 is MNHEY and CDR2 SMNVEV (reference sequence). This CDR3 is 14 amino acids long. CDR3 amino acids: CASSKLIRAGEQFF. CDR3 in DNA: TGTGCCAGCAGCAAACTTATCCGGGCAGGGGAGCAGTTCTTC.

The table lists this clone with a few counts. This chain joins TRBV7-2 and TRBJ2-7, with TRBD2 identical over 7 bases. Trimming at V came to 2 bases and at J to 7 bases, leaving 5 bases not matched to a gene. There are 13 residues in the CDR3. Per the germline V gene, CDR1 is SGHTA and CDR2 is FQGNSA. The CDR3 DNA reads as TGTGCCAGCAGCTTACTAGCGGAAGGGGAGCAGTACTTC. The encoded protein is CASSLLAEGEQYF.

This sequence joins TRBV4-1 and TRBJ1-4; unclear D gene. CDR3 size: 16 residues. In germline, CDR1 is MGHRA, CDR2 YSYEKL. V lost 4 bases and J lost 6, with 18 bases in between. The CDR3, as DNA: TGCGCCAGCAGCCTCCCTCGTCCTAGGCAGGATGAAAAACTGTTTTTT. Translating it yields CASSLPRPRQDEKLFF.